A selection of T cell receptor beta chains follows, all from one sample in a study of cytomegalovirus exposure and HLA in healthy donors. Some clones are missing from TCRdb's copy, which holds only in-frame ones; the method was immunoSEQ multiplex PCR. Of 200,000 or so clones listed, around 80% were seen once; the top ten hold roughly an eighth. Sequencing was performed on PBMCs. The receptors stem from a woman in her 30s in good health and CMV-seropositive. Both conserved end residues are part of each CDR3. D genes are given only for firm matches. Not every row has a clone size; where given, it reads once, few, many or a size class.

TRBV5-6	NA	TRBD1	TRBJ2-7	TGTGCCAGCAGCTTTTTAGCCGGGACAGGGGTGGGGGAGCAGTACTTC	CASSFLAGTGVGEQYF
TRBV28	NA	NA	TRBJ1-2	TGTGCCAGCAGTTCCCGACAGTTCTATGGCTACACCTTC	CASSSRQFYGYTF
TRBV28	NA	TRBD1	TRBJ2-5	TGTGCCAGCAGCTCCGTCCGGGACAGGCAAGAGACCCAGTACTTC	CASSSVRDRQETQYF
TRBV5-1	NA	NA	TRBJ2-5	TGCGCCAGCAGCTCAAACAGGGAGGAGACCCAGTACTTC	CASSSNREETQYF
TRBV27	NA	TRBD1	TRBJ2-2	TGTGCCAGCAGTTTCTCAGACAGGGCCACCGGGGAGCTGTTTTTT	CASSFSDRATGELFF
TRBV18	NA	TRBD1	TRBJ1-5	TGTGCCAGCTCACCGCTCCGGACAGGGGTTTACAATCAGCCCCAGCATTTT	CASSPLRTGVYNQPQHF
TRBV28	once	TRBD1	TRBJ1-1	TGTGCCAGCAGTTTATCCAAGGGGGCCGGAGACACTGAAGCTTTCTTT	CASSLSKGAGDTEAFF
TRBV4-1	NA	NA	TRBJ1-1	TGCGCCAGCAGCCGACAGGACGGACTGAACACTGAAGCTTTCTTT	CASSRQDGLNTEAFF
TRBV7-2	NA	NA	TRBJ2-3	TGTGCCAGCAGCTCGACAGCGAGTGCCACAGATACGCAGTATTTT	CASSSTASATDTQYF
TRBV11-2	NA	NA	TRBJ2-3	TGTGCCAGCAGCTTGGAGGGCCGTGTGGCGGGCGTTACAGATACGCAGTATTTT	CASSLEGRVAGVTDTQYF
TRBV29-1	NA	NA	TRBJ2-3	TGCAGCGTTGAAGTACCCGCCGCGGATACGCAGTATTTT	CSVEVPAADTQYF
TRBV29-1	once	NA	TRBJ1-1	TGCAGCGCCGAGGGGAGCAGGGGAACTGAAGCTTTCTTT	CSAEGSRGTEAFF
TRBV7-6	NA	TRBD2	TRBJ2-1	TGTGCCAGCAGCCTCGGACTAGCGGGCAAGAGTGAGCAGTTCTTC	CASSLGLAGKSEQFF
TRBV5-8	NA	TRBD1	TRBJ1-1	TGTGCCAGCAGCCTGCGACAGGGCGGGGGGAGCACTGAAGCTTTCTTT	CASSLRQGGGSTEAFF
TRBV7-9	few	TRBD1	TRBJ1-2	TGTGCCAGCAGCTTTGACAGGGTGGTGGTAGGCTACACCTTC	CASSFDRVVVGYTF
TRBV7-2	NA	TRBD1	TRBJ1-1	TGTGCCAGCAGCTTAGCCAGGGTGACAGGGGTGTACACTGAAGCTTTCTTT	CASSLARVTGVYTEAFF
TRBV5-6	once	TRBD1	TRBJ2-7	TGTGCCAGCAGCGGACAGGGGGCGAAGAGCGCCTACGAGCAGTACTTC	CASSGQGAKSAYEQYF
TRBV7-6	few	NA	TRBJ1-4	TGTGCCAGCAGCAGAGATCAGGGAAAACTGTTTTTT	CASSRDQGKLFF
TRBV4-1	NA	NA	TRBJ2-5	TGCGCCAGCAGCCAAGGGTCAAGCCCCCAAGAGACCCAGTACTTC	CASSQGSSPQETQYF
TRBV29-1	NA	TRBD1	TRBJ2-7	TGCAGCGTTGAAGATCTGGACAGGTCCCGCGAGCAGTACTTC	CSVEDLDRSREQYF
TRBV27	NA	NA	TRBJ2-7	TGTGCCAGCAGCCCGAATACTAACCGGAACGAGCAGTACTTC	CASSPNTNRNEQYF
TRBV9	NA	TRBD2	TRBJ2-5	TGTGCCAGCAGTGGAGCGGGAGGAGAGACCCAGTACTTC	CASSGAGGETQYF
TRBV19	NA	TRBD2	TRBJ2-3	TGTGCCAGTAGTATACTGGGACTAGATACAGATACGCAGTATTTT	CASSILGLDTDTQYF
TRBV18	NA	NA	TRBJ2-1	TGTGCCAGCTCACCTCGAGGGGGAAACAATGAGCAGTTCTTC	CASSPRGGNNEQFF
TRBV2	NA	NA	TRBJ2-1	TGTGCCAGTTGGCGGATCAATGAGCAGTTCTTC	CASWRINEQFF
TRBV5-1	few	TRBD1	TRBJ2-7	TGCGCCAGCAGTTTTGGGACAGTCTACGAGCAGTACTTC	CASSFGTVYEQYF
TRBV6-1	few	NA	TRBJ1-2	TGTGCCAGCAGTGACACAAACTATGGCTACACCTTC	CASSDTNYGYTF
TRBV18	NA	TRBD2	TRBJ2-7	TGTGCCAGCTCACCAACCCTAGCGGGAGACCTCTCCTACGAGCAGTACTTC	CASSPTLAGDLSYEQYF
TRBV27	NA	TRBD2	TRBJ2-1	TGTGCCAGCAGTTCCCTACAGCGGGAGCAGTACAATGAGCAGTTCTTC	CASSSLQREQYNEQFF
TRBV6-1	NA	TRBD1	TRBJ1-2	TGTGCCAGCAGTGTAGACAGGGGTTATGGCTACACCTTC	CASSVDRGYGYTF
TRBV19	NA	NA	TRBJ2-1	TGTGCCACTAAAGATGGGGGGAGCTCCTACAATGAGCAGTTCTTC	CATKDGGSSYNEQFF
TRBV5-4	NA	TRBD2	TRBJ2-1	TGTGCCAGCAGCTATACCGGGACTAGCGGTGAGCAGTTCTTC	CASSYTGTSGEQFF
TRBV5-1	NA	NA	TRBJ1-2	TGCGCCAGCAGCTTGGACGCTAGGTATGGCTACACCTTC	CASSLDARYGYTF
TRBV18	NA	NA	TRBJ2-2	TGTGCCAGCTCACTGGGTGCGGCCGGGGAGCTGTTTTTT	CASSLGAAGELFF
TRBV7-3	NA	NA	TRBJ2-2	TGTGCCAGCAGCCTAGGAGGGATACAGGGGAGGACCGGGGAGCTGTTTTTT	CASSLGGIQGRTGELFF
TRBV2	NA	TRBD2	TRBJ2-1	TGTGCCAGCAGTGAATTGTCGCTAGCGGGGCGGAATGAGCAGTTCTTC	CASSELSLAGRNEQFF
TRBV19	once	NA	TRBJ2-1	TGTGCCAGTAGTATCGAGGCTACTACCCCTCGGGAGCAGTTCTTC	CASSIEATTPREQFF
TRBV5-1	NA	TRBD1	TRBJ2-6	TGCGCCAGCAGCCTGTCCGGGACAGGGGCTGGGGCCAACGTCCTGACTTTC	CASSLSGTGAGANVLTF
TRBV28	NA	TRBD1	TRBJ2-7	TGTGCCAGCAGGTACGACAGGGACCACTACGAGCAGTACTTC	CASRYDRDHYEQYF
TRBV18	NA	NA	TRBJ2-3	TGTGCCAGCTCACCCCTCCTAGGTACTAGCACAGATACGCAGTATTTT	CASSPLLGTSTDTQYF
TRBV27	NA	NA	TRBJ1-2	TGTGCCAGCAGTTTTGTTGCCGGCGGAGGTGGCTACACCTTC	CASSFVAGGGGYTF
TRBV20-1	NA	NA	TRBJ1-2	TGCTCAGGGGAACGAGACTATGGCTACACCTTC	CSGERDYGYTF
TRBV28	NA	NA	TRBJ1-5	TGTGCCAGCACACAAAACAGGGGCAATCAGCCCCAGCATTTT	CASTQNRGNQPQHF
TRBV4-1	NA	NA	TRBJ1-1	TGCGCCAGCAGCCCTACAGGGTTAGCTGAAGCTTTCTTT	CASSPTGLAEAFF
TRBV4-1	NA	TRBD1	TRBJ2-2	TGCGCCAGCAGCCCTTCCGGGACAGAGACCGGGGAGCTGTTTTTT	CASSPSGTETGELFF
TRBV19	few	TRBD2	TRBJ2-7	TGTGCCAGTAGTATGCCGGGACTACCGGGCGAGCAGTACTTC	CASSMPGLPGEQYF
TRBV14	NA	TRBD2	TRBJ2-1	TGTGCCAGCGCGGGACTAGCGGACCAGTTCTTC	CASAGLADQFF
TRBV30	NA	TRBD2	TRBJ2-2	TGTGCCTGGAGTGGGAGCGGGAGGGTAGAGACCGGGGAGCTGTTTTTT	CAWSGSGRVETGELFF
TRBV6-5	few	NA	TRBJ1-2	TGTGCCAGCAGTTACCAGGCACAGTACTCGGGCTACACCTTC	CASSYQAQYSGYTF
TRBV18	NA	TRBD1	TRBJ1-2	TGTGCCAGCTCACCACTCATTACAGGGGACTATGGCTACACCTTC	CASSPLITGDYGYTF
TRBV9	NA	NA	TRBJ2-3	TGTGCCAGCAGCGTAGAGGACTACCTCACAGATACGCAGTATTTT	CASSVEDYLTDTQYF
TRBV27	NA	NA	TRBJ1-2	TGTGCCAGCAGCCCAGGGCGTTCAATAAGACATGGCTACACCTTC	CASSPGRSIRHGYTF